These 26 T cell receptor beta chains were sequenced from one sample in a study of T-cell memory formation after mild COVID-19. TCRdb itself ran the 5' RACE reads through MiXCR, one entry per CDR3 protein. This sample has 200,000 to 250,000 distinct CDR3 sequences, with 9.5% to 10% found just once. The sequenced sample consisted of PBMCs or a T cell subset sorted from them (not recorded which). These receptors were collected from a young man who had mild COVID-19 (a few samples of this study predate the infection). Cell type and time point are not known.

The J gene is TRBJ1-5, the V gene TRBV6-6; 7 bases agree with TRBD1. V was pared by 0 bases and J by 3 bases, with 8 bases of the junction left unmatched. This CDR3 comprises 17 residues. Germline assignment: CDR1 MNHNY and CDR2 SVGAGI (reference sequence). DNA for the CDR3: TGTGCCAGCAGTTACTCGAAGGGGGCGCGGGACAATCAGCCCCAGCATTTT. Its protein is CASSYSKGARDNQPQHF.

Only a few counts were recorded for this clonotype. The chain carries TRBV6-5 and TRBJ2-2; 8 nucleotides align to TRBD1. Germline V lookup: CDR1 MNHEY, CDR2 SVGAGI. CDR3 length equals 17 residues. The junction had 10 bases not matched to a gene; V was cut back by 7 bases and J by 0 bases. CDR3 DNA: TGTGCCAGCACCACCTCCCTGGGACAGGCGAACACCGGGGAGCTGTTTTTT. Translation gives CASTTSLGQANTGELFF.

This clonotype was found a few times. V usage is TRBV24-1 and J usage is TRBJ2-5, with D maybe TRBD1 (5 bases). From germline, CDR1 is KGHDR and CDR2 SFDVKD. The CDR3 is 14 amino acids. V was pared by 2 bases and J by 5 bases, with 11 bases between. CDR3 nucleotides: TGTGCCACCAGTGATTCCCAGGGCGCCGAGACCCAGTACTTC. This sequence encodes CATSDSQGAETQYF.

This clonotype turned up a few times. The V gene is TRBV25-1, the J gene TRBJ2-3; D is unresolved. The V gene lost 2 bases and the J gene lost 4 bases, with 10 bases spanning the gap. The germline V gene encodes CDR1 MGHDK and CDR2 SYGVNS. This CDR3 contains 14 residues. The CDR3 coding sequence is TGTGCCAGCAGTGAACCAGGCCGCGCAGATACGCAGTATTTT. Amino acid sequence: CASSEPGRADTQYF. The variable domain in full, completed from reference TRBV25-1 and TRBJ2-3, reads EADIYQTPRYLVIGTGKKITLECSQTMGHDKMYWYQQDPGMELHLIHYSYGVNSTEKGDLSSESTVSRIRTEHFPLTLESARPSHTSQYLCASSEPGRADTQYFGPGTRLTVL.

This clonotype occurred many times. This chain uses TRBV24-1 with TRBJ2-3, with unresolved D. Trimming stripped 0 bases from V and 3 bases from J, with 3 bases between. This CDR3 contains 13 residues. The germline V gene has CDR1 KGHDR and CDR2 SFDVKD. CDR3 residues: CATSDLVTDTQYF. For the CDR3, the DNA is TGTGCCACCAGTGATTTGGTTACAGATACGCAGTATTTT.

There are a few counts of this clonotype. The V call is TRBV12-3 or TRBV12-4, the J call TRBJ1-1, with D perhaps TRBD1 (5 bases). Trimming removed 8 bases from V and 10 bases from J, with 17 bases in between. This CDR3 comprises 12 residues. The CDR3 loop is CASYDTGLGAFF. The CDR3 DNA reads TGTGCCAGCTACGACACGGGGCTGGGAGCTTTCTTT.

The gene calls are TRBV6-2 or TRBV6-3 and TRBJ2-1; TRBD2 might be the D (6 bases). V lost 2 bases to trimming and J lost 9 bases, with 14 bases between them. This CDR3 comprises 14 residues. CDR1 MNHEY and CDR2 SVGEGT come from the germline V gene. For the CDR3, the DNA is TGTGCCAGCAGTTACCCCGGCAGGGAGGTTGAGCAGTTCTTC. Amino acids: CASSYPGREVEQFF.

This clonotype was picked up a small number of times. The V gene is TRBV10-3, the J gene TRBJ1-5; weak D call: TRBD1 (6 bases). Germline CDR1 is ENHRY and CDR2 is SYGVKD. The CDR3 is 12 amino acids. V shed 8 bases and J shed 3 bases, with 8 bases lying between them. Here the CDR3 reads CAIGQYNQPQHF. CDR3 DNA: TGTGCCATCGGACAGTACAATCAGCCCCAGCATTTT.

A few counts support this clonotype. This chain uses TRBV27 with TRBJ1-6; D remains unclear. The V gene's germline CDR1 is MNHEY and CDR2 SMNVEV (reference sequence). Between the trimmed V and J ends, which lost 8 bases and 9 bases, there was a span of 20 bases. CDR3 size: 15 residues. The CDR3 reads CASGVVRTGGSPLHF. The CDR3 bases are TGTGCCAGCGGGGTAGTGCGGACGGGAGGTTCACCCCTCCACTTT.

The gene calls are TRBV11-2 and TRBJ1-1, with D hard to call. Trimming shortened V by 3 bases and J by 11 bases, and 13 bases separated the two germline ends. Germline V CDR1 and CDR2: SGHAT, FQNNGV. This CDR3 has 12 residues. For the CDR3, the DNA is TGTGCCAGCAGCTTTCGAGACGTAGTCGCTTTCTTT. Encoded protein: CASSFRDVVAFF.

The table lists this clonotype with a few counts. The CDR3 here is CASRPGGPKTGELFF. The CDR3 region has the DNA TGTGCCAGCAGGCCGGGGGGGCCCAAGACCGGGGAGCTGTTTTTT. The rearrangement uses TRBV28 and TRBJ2-2; 8 bases line up with TRBD2. V lost 6 bases and J lost 5; bases outside the gene matches: 8. Germline-derived CDR1 and CDR2 are MDHEN and SYDVKM. The CDR3 contains 15 residues.

In the case of this clonotype: The junction departs from germline at one end; a sequencing error may be responsible. The rearrangement uses TRBV5-4 and TRBJ2-3; D uncertain. This CDR3 is 12 amino acids long. Germline V gene data show CDR1 as SGHNT and CDR2 as YYREEE (reference sequence). As DNA, the CDR3 is TGTGCCACTGGGCCGCGCACAGATATGCAGTATTTT. Protein product: CATGPRTDMQYF.

V usage is TRBV5-1 and J usage is TRBJ2-7; D might be TRBD1 (5 bases). This CDR3 spans 13 amino acids. Germline CDR1 SGHRS, CDR2 YFSETQ. Trimming shortened V by 0 bases and J by 5 bases, and 9 bases separated the two germline ends. CDR3 loop: CASSLGGTDEQYV. The CDR3 nucleotides read TGCGCCAGCAGCTTGGGGGGCACGGACGAGCAGTACGTC.

About this clonotype itself: At one boundary the junction diverges from the germline segment, which might be a read error. The V and J genes are TRBV6-4 and TRBJ2-1; D is perhaps TRBD1 (5 bases). The germline gives CDR1 MRHNA, CDR2 SNTAGT. The CDR3 covers 14 residues. The CDR3 DNA reads as TGTGCCAGCAGTGCAGGGCAGGTCTACGATGAGCAGTTCTTC. Its protein product is CASSAGQVYDEQFF.

The rearrangement links TRBV5-1 to TRBJ2-1, with TRBD2 matching over 7 bases. The CDR3 loop spans 16 amino acids. Trimming took 4 bases from V and 0 from J; bases not matched to a gene: 7. The V gene's germline CDR1 is SGHRS and CDR2 YFSETQ. The CDR3: CASSGEGLGSYNEQFF. The CDR3 bases are TGCGCCAGCAGCGGGGAGGGGCTCGGCTCCTACAATGAGCAGTTCTTC.

The sample holds many counts of this clonotype. This sequence joins TRBV7-2 and TRBJ2-2; maybe TRBD2 (6 bases). Germline CDR1 is SGHTA and CDR2 is FQGNSA. V was pared by 2 bases and J by 7 bases, with 8 bases between. CDR3 length: 13 amino acids. CDR3 bases: TGTGCCAGCAGCTTACCCGGGAGCGGGGAGCTGTTTTTT. Its protein product is CASSLPGSGELFF.

The chain has TRBV5-6 and TRBJ2-1; tentative D call: TRBD2 (6 bases). Germline values: CDR1 SGHDT, CDR2 YYEEEE. This CDR3 region has 14 residues. Deletions cut 4 bases from V and 7 bases from J, with 15 bases between. Here the CDR3 DNA reads TGTGCCAGCAGCCTGGGACTGGTGTGGAATGAGCAGTTCTTC. Protein: CASSLGLVWNEQFF.

The rearrangement uses TRBV5-1 and TRBJ2-3; D is ambiguous. The CDR3 runs 16 residues. Germline V gene sequence: CDR1 SGHRS, CDR2 YFSETQ. Trimming removed 4 bases from V and 0 bases from J, with 15 bases in between. The CDR3 loop reads CASSLQARSSTDTQYF. The CDR3 DNA is TGCGCCAGCAGCCTGCAAGCACGCTCTAGCACAGATACGCAGTATTTT.

This clonotype was seen more than once but under ten times. The J gene is TRBJ1-4, the V gene TRBV10-3; no reliable D call. Germline CDR1 ENHRY, CDR2 SYGVKD. The CDR3 contains 16 residues. V was clipped by 2 bases and J by 2 bases, with 12 bases between them. As DNA, the CDR3 is TGTGCCATCAGTGAGAGGAGTCCGTCTACTAATGAAAAACTGTTTTTT. It yields the protein CAISERSPSTNEKLFF.

This clonotype has a handful of counts. The CDR3, as DNA: TGCAGTGCTTCCTCTGGGCCACCCGGTCATAGCAATCAGCCCCAGCATTTT. This encodes CSASSGPPGHSNQPQHF. This chain joins TRBV20-1 and TRBJ1-5; D uncertain. V gave up 5 bases and J gave up 0 bases, with 20 bases separating them. Germline V lookup: CDR1 DFQATT, CDR2 SNEGSKA (reference sequence). The CDR3 consists of 17 residues.

This clonotype turned up a few times. This chain connects TRBV29-1 to TRBJ2-2, with unresolved D. The ends were cut back, 1 base at V and 1 base at J, with 7 bases in the middle. The CDR3 extends over 14 amino acids. Germline V gene lookup returns CDR1 SQVTM and CDR2 ANQGSEA. CDR3 DNA: TGCAGCGTTGAAGCGCCAGGGAACACCGGGGAGCTGTTTTTT. Translated: CSVEAPGNTGELFF.

In its sample, this clonotype was seen many times. The chain joins TRBV5-1 to TRBJ2-7, with 10 positions matching TRBD2. CDR3 length equals 14 residues. V lost 5 bases, J lost 0 bases, and 2 bases stayed unmatched. CDR1 and CDR2 from the germline V gene are SGHRS and YFSETQ. The CDR3 sequence: CASSQRGGSYEQYF. CDR3 coding DNA: TGCGCCAGCAGTCAGCGGGGGGGCTCCTACGAGCAGTACTTC.

The chain is built from TRBV5-1 and TRBJ1-2; D is possibly TRBD1 (6 bases). CDR3 size: 13 residues. Germline lookup yields CDR1 SGHRS and CDR2 YFSETQ. The ends were cut back, 2 bases at V and 3 bases at J, with 8 bases in the middle. The CDR3 is CASSFSGDYGYTF. As DNA, the CDR3 is TGCGCCAGCAGCTTTTCAGGGGACTATGGCTACACCTTC.

The chain employs TRBV6-1 and TRBJ2-7; 8 nucleotides match TRBD1. The V gene end was trimmed by 6 bases and the J gene end by 2 bases; junction bases not matched to a gene: 9. Germline loops: CDR1 MNHNS, CDR2 SASEGT. The CDR3 spans 15 residues. CDR3: CASRREPGQAYEQYV. In DNA form, the CDR3 reads TGTGCCAGCAGGAGAGAACCGGGACAGGCCTACGAGCAGTACGTC.

In this sample, this clonotype turned up a few times. The chain links TRBV15 to TRBJ2-3; 14 positions match TRBD2. Germline trimming cut 3 bases from V and 6 bases from J; bases unmatched to any gene: 8. Per germline, CDR1 LNHNV and CDR2 YYDKDF (reference sequence). The CDR3 runs to 17 residues. The CDR3 coding sequence is TGTGCCACCAGCAGCAGAGGACTAGCGGGGGGCTGGGATACGCAGTATTTT. Protein product: CATSSRGLAGGWDTQYF. Supplemented by reference TRBV15 and TRBJ2-3, the full variable domain reads DAMVIQNPRYQVTQFGKPVTLSCSQTLNHNVMYWYQQKSSQAPKLLFHYYDKDFNNEADTPDNFQSRRPNTSFCFLDIRSPGLGDTAMYLCATSSRGLAGGWDTQYFGPGTRLTVL.

In its sample, this clonotype was seen many times. The CDR3 DNA reads TGTGCCAGCAGTTTGGACAGGGTTAACTATGGCTACACCTTC. Translation: CASSLDRVNYGYTF. The chain has TRBV12-3 or TRBV12-4 and TRBJ1-2, with TRBD1 identical over 8 bases. There are 14 residues in the CDR3. V gave up 3 bases and J gave up 1 base; unmatched junction bases: 1.